This T cell receptor (beta chain) was sequenced during a study of vaccination and CD4 T cells after COVID-19 (dated by TCRdb to the early 2020s). At the level of the whole study: Convalescent patients had a positive SARS-CoV-2 result on nasal swab PCR, and of these patients, nine had mild disease and one had severe disease. In ten to eleven COVID-19 convalescent patients and 4 infection-naive healthy vaccine recipients, the spike-specific CD4+ TCR repertoire before mRNA vaccination was compared with the repertoire after mRNA vaccination. Two doses of either the Pfizer-BioNTech BNT162b2 vaccine (n=8) or the Moderna mRNA-1273 vaccine (n=2) were administered to participants. Culture stimuli were overlapping spike peptide pools from SARS-CoV-2 and from the common cold coronaviruses HCoV-NL63, HCoV-OC43 and HCoV-229E. Post-COVID blood samples were collected from convalescent patients a median of approximately 93 days after diagnosis, with a range of roughly 30 to 161 days. In control cultures, a CEFX viral epitope pool was used as positive control, an HIV-1 Nef peptide pool was used as negative control, or no peptide was added. Post-vaccine blood samples were taken a median of 72 days after the second vaccine dose, with a range of about 12 to 250 days. The convalescent cohort included six males and four females, with two Hispanic individuals, seven Caucasians, two Asians and one multiracial person. The paper's findings and limits, for the study overall: In convalescent patients, a median roughly 83% of post-vaccine SARS-CoV-2-reactive clones were detected only after vaccination, and vaccine-specific priming was suggested by this finding. In convalescent patients, nearly all vaccine-specific clones (304 of 307) were found to be mono-reactive for SARS-CoV-2 spike rather than cross-reactive with common cold coronaviruses. The number of convalescent patients in the study was relatively small, and the study did not examine early timepoints following natural infection. The median number of SARS-CoV-2-reactive clonotypes rose from 21 after infection to 30 to 45 after vaccination, but the change was not significant.

The sample's treatment or condition, from its label and the paper: roughly ten-day PBMC culture with coronavirus spike peptide pools or control peptides (ViraFEST assay). To expand antigen-specific T cells with peptide pools and then pick out the expanded clonotypes through TCR sequencing, the study relied on the ViraFEST assay. The convalescent patients' positive SARS-CoV-2 PCR tests were from March to December 2020, which was before the Alpha, Beta and Delta variants emerged in the United States. Each well held roughly 2.2 million PBMCs cultured in IMDM containing roughly 5% human AB serum and around 10 IU/ml IL-2, with about 10 ug/ml peptide pools added. Half of the culture medium was replaced with fresh IL-2-containing medium on days 3 and 7. CD4+ T cells were isolated after about nine days of culture through negative selection using the EasySep CD4+ T cell isolation kit. PBMCs were separated from whole blood using Ficoll-Paque Plus gradient centrifugation and then either used fresh or cryopreserved at -140C. Each culture condition was generally run in triplicate wells.

To note about this clonotype: The antigen this receptor binds is unknown. The record has no base qualities; no much larger clone is one base away.

Library method: PCR. At the Johns Hopkins FTIC core, DNA from the cultured CD4+ T cells underwent TCR sequencing with the Oncomine TCR Beta short-read assay. Genomic DNA was extracted from the cultured CD4+ T cells with the QIAamp micro DNA kit. Oncomine TCR Beta libraries made from cultured CD4+ T cells were pooled using unique dual indexes and sequenced on an Illumina iSeq 100. Processing in the source paper ran as follows. Non-productive sequences were removed, and CDR3s not starting with C, not ending with F or W, or shorter than 7 amino acids were discarded. Antigen-specific clonotypes were identified with the MANAFEST web application by comparing peptide-stimulated wells with reference and other culture wells. An FDR below 0.05, an odds ratio above 5, and a productive frequency above 0.1% in at least two of three replicate wells were required for clones to be considered positive. A clonotype counted as cross-reactive if it showed significant expansion both in the SARS-CoV-2 spike wells and in at least one common cold coronavirus spike condition. Similarity between CDR3 sequences was evaluated in R version 3.6.1 using Levenshtein distances (stringdist) and unrooted phylogenetic trees (ape). TCRdb took the public reads, trimmed them with fastp at Q25, ran MiXCR for clone calling and kept in-frame beta chains. Entries that share a CDR3 protein sequence are merged under the most common genes and DNA. TCRdb's processing, not the study's, gives the V and J calls here. For this sample the table gives over 10,000 distinct CDR3 sequences, of which around 52% were detected only once. Roughly 16% of the sample belongs to the ten largest clones.

Taken from the germline V gene (reference sequence), the CDR1 and CDR2 loops are DFQATT and SNEGSKA. The CDR3, cysteine through phenylalanine, is 13 amino acids long. The read is trimmed to its CDR3 DNA, 39 bases read in frame from base 1. Trimming leaves V shorter by 4 bases and J shorter by 5 bases, with the junction holding 4 bases beyond the gene matches. The sequencing input was CD4+ T cells from blood, cultured in vitro. The sequence links TRBV20-1 to TRBJ2-3, with 9 junctional bases fitting TRBD1. The origin of this receptor is a human donor who had recovered from COVID-19. The sequenced DNA is TGCAGTGCTAAACAGGGGGCACAAGATACGCAGTATTTT. Its translation reads: CSAKQGAQDTQYF.